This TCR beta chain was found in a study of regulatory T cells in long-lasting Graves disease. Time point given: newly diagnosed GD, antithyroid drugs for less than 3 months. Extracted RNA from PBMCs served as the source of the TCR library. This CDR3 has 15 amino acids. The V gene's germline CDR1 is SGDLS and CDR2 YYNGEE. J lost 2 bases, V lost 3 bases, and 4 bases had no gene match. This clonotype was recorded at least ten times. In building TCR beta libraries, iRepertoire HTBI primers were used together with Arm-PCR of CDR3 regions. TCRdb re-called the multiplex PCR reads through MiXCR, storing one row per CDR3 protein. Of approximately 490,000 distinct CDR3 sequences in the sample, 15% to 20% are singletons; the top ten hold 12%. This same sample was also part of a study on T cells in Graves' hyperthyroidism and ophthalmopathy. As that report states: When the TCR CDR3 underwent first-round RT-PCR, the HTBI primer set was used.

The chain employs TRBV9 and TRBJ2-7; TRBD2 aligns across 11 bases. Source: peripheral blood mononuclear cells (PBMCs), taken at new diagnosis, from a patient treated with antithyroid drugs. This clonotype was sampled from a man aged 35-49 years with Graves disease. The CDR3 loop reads CASSAGLAETYEQYF. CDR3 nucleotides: TGTGCCAGCAGCGCGGGACTAGCGGAGACCTACGAGCAGTACTTC.